This T cell receptor (beta chain) comes out of a study of identical twins. Broader study findings: Abundant cord blood beta clonotypes carried fewer insertions; memory repertoires showed none.

Of note for this clonotype: Its antigen is as yet unknown.

The cDNA had a unique molecular identifier and a template-switch universal primer site. TCRdb re-called the 5' RACE reads with MiXCR, one entry per CDR3 protein. The data hold around 680,000 distinct CDR3 sequences, with 8.5% to 9% observed a single time. CDR3 size: 15 residues. V gave up 3 bases and J gave up 6 bases, with 15 bases separating them. The germline CDR1 and CDR2 sequences are SGDLS and YYNGEE. This same sample was also part of a study on yellow fever vaccine responses in identical twins.

The clonotype originates from a woman aged 18-29 years in good health. The J gene is TRBJ2-2, the V gene TRBV9; TRBD2 is a possible D gene (6 bases). Sequenced input: PBMCs. The CDR3 here is CASSARGGDPGELFF. For the CDR3, the DNA is TGTGCCAGCAGCGCCCGCGGCGGGGATCCCGGGGAGCTGTTTTTT.